A selection of T cell receptor beta chains follows, all from one sample in a study of blood T cell repertoires in COVID-19. Generated by immunoSEQ multiplex PCR, the TCRdb table keeps only in-frame clones and is missing some. This sample has fewer than 300,000 clones; about four fifths occur once, and the top ten carry roughly 3%. Material for sequencing was peripheral blood. Receptors originate from a woman between 18 and 30 years old with acute or convalescent COVID-19. CDR3s include the opening cysteine and the closing phenylalanine or tryptophan. The D gene is left open where the match is weak. Clone size is stated in some rows and not others, as once, few, many or a class when expanded.

size	V	J	length	D	DNA	CDR3
-	TRBV29-1	TRBJ1-6	14	-	TGCAGCGAATTACAGGGAAACTATAATTCACCCCTCCACTTT	CSELQGNYNSPLHF
-	TRBV19	TRBJ2-1	14	TRBD2	TGTGCCAGCCCGACTAGCGGGGTTTTCTATGAGCAGTTCTTC	CASPTSGVFYEQFF
-	TRBV27	TRBJ2-1	15	TRBD2	TGTGCCAGCAGAGCCGGGACTAACCGAAACAATGAGCAGTTCTTC	CASRAGTNRNNEQFF
once	TRBV25-1	TRBJ2-7	14	-	TGTGCCAGCAGTGAAAATATAAGCCCCTACGAGCAGTACTTC	CASSENISPYEQYF
-	TRBV6-2/TRBV6-3	TRBJ2-7	13	-	TGTGCCAGCAGTTACGCGGCGTCCTACGAGCAGTACTTC	CASSYAASYEQYF
-	TRBV19	TRBJ2-7	11	-	TGTGCCAGTAGTCGGGGCTACGAGCAGTACTTC	CASSRGYEQYF
-	TRBV2	TRBJ2-2	15	TRBD2	TGTGCCAGCAGTGAGCTAGCGGGAGTAGCCGGGGAGCTGTTTTTT	CASSELAGVAGELFF
-	TRBV19	TRBJ2-7	15	-	TGTGCCAGTAGTATGGACACACAAGGACCATACGAGCAGTACTTC	CASSMDTQGPYEQYF
-	TRBV6-1	TRBJ1-2	16	-	TGTGCCAGCAGTGCAGCCAGGGTCTTTGGTAACTATGGCTACACCTTC	CASSAARVFGNYGYTF
few	TRBV20-1	TRBJ2-1	17	TRBD2	TGCAGTGCTAGTTGGCTAGCGGGAGGCACCTCACACAATGAGCAGTTCTTC	CSASWLAGGTSHNEQFF